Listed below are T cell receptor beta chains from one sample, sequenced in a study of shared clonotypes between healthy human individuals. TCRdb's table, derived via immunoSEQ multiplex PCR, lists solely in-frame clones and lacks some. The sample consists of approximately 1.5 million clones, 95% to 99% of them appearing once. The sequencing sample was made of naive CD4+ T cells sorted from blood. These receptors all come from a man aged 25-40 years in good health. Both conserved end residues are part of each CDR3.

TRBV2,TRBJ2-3,CASSEMGTGFSGTQYF
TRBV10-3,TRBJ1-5,CAISESGSQPQHF
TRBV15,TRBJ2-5,CATSRAGGQGKTQYF
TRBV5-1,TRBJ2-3,CASSLAGGDTQYF
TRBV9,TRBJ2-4,CASTRRLQGDQYF
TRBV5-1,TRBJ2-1,CASSILADIYNEQFF
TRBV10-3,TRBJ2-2,CAISLREGTSGPTGELFF
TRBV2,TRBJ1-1,CASSEFGRMNTEAFF
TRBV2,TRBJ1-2,CASAPFQGAIYGYTF
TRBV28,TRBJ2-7,CASSFHPGQHYEQYF
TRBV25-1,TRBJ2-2,CASSELWERTGELFF
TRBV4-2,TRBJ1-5,CASSPEPGAAQPQHF
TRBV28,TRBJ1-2,CASSFRDRDIYTF
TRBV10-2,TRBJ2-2,CASSVFNTGELFF
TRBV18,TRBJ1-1,CASSPLENTEAFF
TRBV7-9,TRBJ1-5,CASSLGTGGNQPQHF
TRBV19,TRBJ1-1,CASSIVGASSTEAFF
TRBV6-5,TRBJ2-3,CASSYVTGGWGDTQYF
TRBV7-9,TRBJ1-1,CASSPRDRGSTEAFF
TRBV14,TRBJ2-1,CASSQITAYNEQFF
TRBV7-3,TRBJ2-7,CASSLGGVIGDEQYF
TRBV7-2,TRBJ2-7,CASSLAVGFGSYEQYF
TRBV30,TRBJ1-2,CAWFPPSGYGYTF
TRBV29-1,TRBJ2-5,CSVGLAGDGETQYF
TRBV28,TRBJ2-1,CASSLPGSADNEQFF
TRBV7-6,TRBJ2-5,CASSPSGSQETQYF
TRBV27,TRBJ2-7,CASSLIGQGADEQYF
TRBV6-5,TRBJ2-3,CASKTLSGTQYF
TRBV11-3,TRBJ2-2,CASSYSLGGGELFF
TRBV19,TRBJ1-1,CASAPQGARTEAFF
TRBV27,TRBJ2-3,CASSLYVAPDTQYF
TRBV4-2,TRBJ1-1,CASSQEAPTEAFF
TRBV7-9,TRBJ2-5,CASTAGRYQETQYF
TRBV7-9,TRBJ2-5,CASSPQGETQYF
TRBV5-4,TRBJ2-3,CATKGTSTDTQYF
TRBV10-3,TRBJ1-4,CASKEGPTNEKLFF
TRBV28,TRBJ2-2,CASSYGGGPTGELFF
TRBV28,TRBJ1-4,CASSGSLPAKLFF
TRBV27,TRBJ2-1,CASRAHFSNQSSYNEQFF
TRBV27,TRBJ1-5,CASSSLRLTRSNQPQHF
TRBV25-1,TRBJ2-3,CASRRDRGPADTQYF
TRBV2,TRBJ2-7,CASSMRETSYEQYF
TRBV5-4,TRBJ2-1,CASSLEGGTGEQFF
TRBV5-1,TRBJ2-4,CASSFGLRPVGKNIQYF
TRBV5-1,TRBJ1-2,CASTTGPEGGYTF
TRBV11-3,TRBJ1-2,CAKGPLFYGYTF
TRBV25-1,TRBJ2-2,CASTPESFPGELFF
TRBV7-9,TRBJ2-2,CASRDHGRSTGELFF
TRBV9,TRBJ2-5,CASSVGELLYQETQYF
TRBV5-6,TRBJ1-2,CASSLGPDRDLSFYYGYTF
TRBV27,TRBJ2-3,CASNQTGGPVDTQYF
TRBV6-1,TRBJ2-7,CASSASGRAYEQYF
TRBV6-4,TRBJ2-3,CASGVVPPWFTDTQYF
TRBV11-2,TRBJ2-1,CASWGNSGEQFF
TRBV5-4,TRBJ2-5,CASTQDITEETQYF
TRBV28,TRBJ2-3,CASIPLAGGTADTQYF
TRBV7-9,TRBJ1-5,CASSLFGQGRNQPQHF
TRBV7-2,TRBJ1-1,CASSLGGPPGSTEAFF
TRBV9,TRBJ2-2,CASSTREGPVGELFF